This is a list of T cell receptor beta chains from one sample in a study of post-analysis software for immune sequencing data. TCRdb re-called the PCR reads with MiXCR, one entry per CDR3 protein. The sample consists of approximately 770,000 distinct CDR3 sequences, 46% of them appearing once. Sequenced input: blood. These receptors came from a girl under 18 with multiple sclerosis. CDR3s include the opening cysteine and the closing phenylalanine or tryptophan. Fields, in order: CDR3 length, clone size, J gene, V gene, D gene, CDR3 protein, CDR3 DNA. D genes are given only for firm matches. Size is omitted from some rows. Given values are once, few, many or a class for expanded clones.

>18|.|TRBJ2-1|TRBV5-1|TRBD2
CASSLAGGIGLDGNEQFF
TGCGCCAGCAGCTTGGCCGGGGGTATTGGACTAGACGGCAATGAGCAGTTCTTC
>21|once|TRBJ2-1|TRBV5-1|TRBD2
CASSPRPSGTSGGSSYNEQFF
TGCGCCAGCAGCCCCCGCCCCTCCGGGACTAGCGGGGGGAGCTCCTACAATGAGCAGTTCTTC
>15|few|TRBJ1-6|TRBV20-1|TRBD1
CSASLGQGYNSPLHF
TGCAGTGCTTCCCTCGGACAGGGGTATAATTCACCCCTCCACTTT
>15|.|TRBJ2-1|TRBV12-3/TRBV12-4|TRBD2
CASNFWGLAGVEQFF
TGTGCCAGCAATTTTTGGGGACTAGCGGGAGTTGAGCAGTTCTTC
>14|once|TRBJ2-1|TRBV29-1|TRBD2
CSVVLAGLYNEQFF
TGCAGCGTTGTACTAGCGGGACTCTACAATGAGCAGTTCTTC
>16|.|TRBJ1-4|TRBV6-2/TRBV6-3|TRBD1
CASSYSSQGAKEKLFF
TGTGCCAGCAGTTACTCGAGTCAGGGGGCGAAAGAAAAACTGTTTTTT
>14|.|TRBJ2-3|TRBV6-5|.
CASSPGRPRGTQYF
TGTGCCAGCAGCCCCGGGCGTCCAAGGGGTACGCAGTATTTT
>18|few|TRBJ2-5|TRBV6-5|TRBD1
CASSSTRQGAGMGETQYF
TGTGCCAGCAGTTCAACCCGACAGGGGGCCGGCATGGGAGAGACCCAGTACTTC
>13|.|TRBJ2-5|TRBV12-3/TRBV12-4|TRBD2
CASKPSGLETQYF
TGTGCCAGCAAACCTAGCGGTTTAGAGACCCAGTACTTC
>14|.|TRBJ1-1|TRBV20-1|.
CSAMEGRANTEAFF
TGCAGTGCTATGGAGGGGAGAGCCAACACTGAAGCTTTCTTT
>18|.|TRBJ2-5|TRBV7-2|TRBD2
CASSTRLAGVLRGETQYF
TGTGCCAGCAGCACCCGACTAGCGGGAGTATTAAGAGGGGAGACCCAGTACTTC
>13|.|TRBJ2-1|TRBV9|.
CASSVGGEVEQFF
TGTGCCAGCAGCGTAGGGGGAGAAGTTGAGCAGTTCTTC
>13|.|TRBJ2-3|TRBV4-3|TRBD1
CASSGDREDTQYF
TGCGCCAGCAGCGGGGACAGGGAAGATACGCAGTATTTT
>13|.|TRBJ1-6|TRBV6-5|.
CASNLGGGSPLHF
TGTGCCAGCAATCTCGGAGGGGGGTCGCCCCTCCACTTT
>18|many|TRBJ2-7|TRBV7-2|TRBD2
CASSPRHGLAARPYEQYF
TGTGCCAGCAGCCCGCGACACGGACTAGCGGCAAGACCCTACGAGCAGTACTTC
>16|.|TRBJ2-3|TRBV7-2|TRBD2
CASSGRLAGGHDTQYF
TGTGCCAGCAGCGGGCGACTAGCGGGAGGCCATGATACGCAGTATTTT
>16|.|TRBJ2-1|TRBV5-6|TRBD2
CASSLTTSGRAAEQFF
TGTGCCAGCAGCTTGACTACTAGCGGGAGGGCCGCTGAGCAGTTCTTC
>13|.|TRBJ2-1|TRBV30|TRBD2
CAGGGSSYNEQFF
TGTGCCGGGGGGGGTTCCTCCTACAATGAGCAGTTCTTC
>15|.|TRBJ2-7|TRBV7-2|.
CASKPSGADSYDQYF
TGTGCCAGCAAGCCTTCTGGGGCGGACTCCTACGACCAGTACTTC
>15|.|TRBJ2-2|TRBV4-3|.
CASSPRGYPTGGLFF
TGCGCCAGCAGCCCCCGCGGGTACCCCACCGGGGGGCTGTTTTTT
>15|.|TRBJ2-3|TRBV9|TRBD2
CASSVGGLAGDTQYF
TGTGCCAGCAGCGTAGGGGGACTAGCGGGAGATACGCAGTATTTT
>12|.|TRBJ2-7|TRBV12-3/TRBV12-4|.
CASSQGNYEQYF
TGTGCCAGCAGTCAGGGAAACTACGAGCAGTACTTC
>14|.|TRBJ1-2|TRBV29-1|TRBD1
CSVEGQGAFAGYTF
TGCAGCGTTGAAGGACAGGGGGCGTTTGCTGGCTACACCTTC